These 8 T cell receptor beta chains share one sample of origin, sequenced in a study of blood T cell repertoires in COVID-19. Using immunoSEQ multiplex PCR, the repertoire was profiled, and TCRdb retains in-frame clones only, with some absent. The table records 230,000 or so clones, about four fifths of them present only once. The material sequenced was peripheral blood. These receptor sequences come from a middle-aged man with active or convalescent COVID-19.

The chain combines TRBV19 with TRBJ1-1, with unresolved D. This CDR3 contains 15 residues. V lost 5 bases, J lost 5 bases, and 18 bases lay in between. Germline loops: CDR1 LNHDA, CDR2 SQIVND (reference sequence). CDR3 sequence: CASSPSLSGGTEAFF. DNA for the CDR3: TGTGCCAGTAGTCCATCCCTGTCCGGAGGGACTGAAGCTTTCTTT.

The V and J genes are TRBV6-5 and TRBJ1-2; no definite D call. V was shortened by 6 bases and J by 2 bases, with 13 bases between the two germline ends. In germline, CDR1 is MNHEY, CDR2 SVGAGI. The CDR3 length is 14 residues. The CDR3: CASSFGGANYGYTF. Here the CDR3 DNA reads TGTGCCAGCAGCTTCGGAGGAGCCAACTATGGCTACACCTTC.

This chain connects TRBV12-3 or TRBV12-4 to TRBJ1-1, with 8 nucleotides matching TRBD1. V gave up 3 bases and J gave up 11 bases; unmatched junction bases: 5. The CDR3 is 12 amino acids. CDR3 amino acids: CASSLTGDTAFF. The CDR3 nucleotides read TGTGCCAGCAGTTTGACAGGGGACACGGCTTTCTTT.

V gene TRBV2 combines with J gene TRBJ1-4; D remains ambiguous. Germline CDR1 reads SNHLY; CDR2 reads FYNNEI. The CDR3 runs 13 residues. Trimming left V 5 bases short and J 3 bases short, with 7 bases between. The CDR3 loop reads CASSTRANEKLFF. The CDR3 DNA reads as TGTGCCAGCAGTACTAGGGCTAATGAAAAACTGTTTTTT.

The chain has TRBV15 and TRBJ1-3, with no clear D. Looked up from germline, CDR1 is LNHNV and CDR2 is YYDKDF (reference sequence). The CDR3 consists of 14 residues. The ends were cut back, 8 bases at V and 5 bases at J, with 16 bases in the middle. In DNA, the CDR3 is TGTGCCACCTCTATGACCGAGGCGCGAAACACCATATATTTT. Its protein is CATSMTEARNTIYF.

CDR3 bases: TGTGCCACAAACGACAGGGCTAGGAACACTGAAGCTTTCTTT. Its protein is CATNDRARNTEAFF. The rearrangement joins TRBV19 to TRBJ1-1, with 7 positions matching TRBD1. J lost 1 base, V lost 10 bases, and 9 bases had no gene match. This CDR3 spans 14 amino acids. Per the germline V gene, CDR1 is LNHDA and CDR2 is SQIVND (reference sequence).

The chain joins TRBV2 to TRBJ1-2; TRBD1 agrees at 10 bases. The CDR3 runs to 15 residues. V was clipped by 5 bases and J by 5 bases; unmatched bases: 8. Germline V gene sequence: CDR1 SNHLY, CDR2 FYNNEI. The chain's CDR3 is CASSSTTGGVYGYTF. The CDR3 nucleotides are TGTGCCAGCAGTTCTACGACAGGGGGCGTTTATGGCTACACCTTC.

This CDR3 is CASSAGYGYTF. The CDR3 DNA sequence: TGTGCCAGCAGCGCAGGGTACGGCTACACCTTC. This chain connects TRBV2 to TRBJ1-2, with D possibly matching TRBD1 (5 bases). Trimming took 6 bases from V and 8 from J, leaving 10 bases between them. Germline V gene lookup returns CDR1 SNHLY and CDR2 FYNNEI. CDR3 size: 11 residues.